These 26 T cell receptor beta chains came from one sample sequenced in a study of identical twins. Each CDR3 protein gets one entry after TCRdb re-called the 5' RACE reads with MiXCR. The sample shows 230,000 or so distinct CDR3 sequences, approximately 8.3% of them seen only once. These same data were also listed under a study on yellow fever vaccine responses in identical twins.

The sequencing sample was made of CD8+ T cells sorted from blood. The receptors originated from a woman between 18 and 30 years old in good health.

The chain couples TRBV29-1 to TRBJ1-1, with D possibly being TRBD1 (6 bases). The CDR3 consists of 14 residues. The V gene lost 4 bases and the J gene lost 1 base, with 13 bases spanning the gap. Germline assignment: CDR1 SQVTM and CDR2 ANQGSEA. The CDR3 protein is CSVVGDTPNTEAFF. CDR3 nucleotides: TGCAGCGTTGTTGGGGACACGCCGAACACTGAAGCTTTCTTT.

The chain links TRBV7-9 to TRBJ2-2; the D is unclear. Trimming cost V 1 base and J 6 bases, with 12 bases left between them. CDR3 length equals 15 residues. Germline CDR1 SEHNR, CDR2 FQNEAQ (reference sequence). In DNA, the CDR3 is TGTGCCAGCAGCTTAGTCCCGGGCAACGCCGGGGAGCTGTTTTTT. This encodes CASSLVPGNAGELFF.

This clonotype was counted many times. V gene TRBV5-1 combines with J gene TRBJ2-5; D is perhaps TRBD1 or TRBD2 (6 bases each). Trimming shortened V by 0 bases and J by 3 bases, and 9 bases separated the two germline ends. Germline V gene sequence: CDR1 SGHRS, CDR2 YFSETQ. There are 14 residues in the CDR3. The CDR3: CASSLEGGEETQYF. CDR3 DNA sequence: TGCGCCAGCAGCTTGGAGGGGGGCGAAGAGACCCAGTACTTC.

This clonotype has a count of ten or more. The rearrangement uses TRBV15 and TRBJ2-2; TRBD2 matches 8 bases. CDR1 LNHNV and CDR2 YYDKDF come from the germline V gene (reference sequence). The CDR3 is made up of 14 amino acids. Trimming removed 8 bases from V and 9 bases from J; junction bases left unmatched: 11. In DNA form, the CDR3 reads TGTGCCACCGGGACCGGGACTAGAGGGAGGGAGCTGTTTTTT. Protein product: CATGTGTRGRELFF.

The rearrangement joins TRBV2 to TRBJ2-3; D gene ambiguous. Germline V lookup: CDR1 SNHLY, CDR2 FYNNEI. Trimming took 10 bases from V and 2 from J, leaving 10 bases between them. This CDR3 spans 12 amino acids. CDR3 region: CATRGYTDTQYF. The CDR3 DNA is TGTGCCACTAGAGGTTACACAGATACGCAGTATTTT.

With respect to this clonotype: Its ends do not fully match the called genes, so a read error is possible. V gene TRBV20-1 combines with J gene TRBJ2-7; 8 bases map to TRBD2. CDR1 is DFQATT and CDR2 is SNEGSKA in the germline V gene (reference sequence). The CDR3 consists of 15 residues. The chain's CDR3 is CCASLIGGGSYEQYF. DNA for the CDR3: TGCTGTGCTAGCCTCATCGGGGGGGGCTCCTACGAGCAGTACTTC.

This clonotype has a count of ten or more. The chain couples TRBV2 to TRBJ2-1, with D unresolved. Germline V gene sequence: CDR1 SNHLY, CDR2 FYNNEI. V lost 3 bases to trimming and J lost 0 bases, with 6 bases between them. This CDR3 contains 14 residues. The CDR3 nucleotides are TGTGCCAGCAGTGAGACCCGCTCCTACAATGAGCAGTTCTTC. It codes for CASSETRSYNEQFF. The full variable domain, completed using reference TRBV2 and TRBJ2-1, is EPEVTQTPSHQVTQMGQEVILRCVPISNHLYFYWYRQILGQKVEFLVSFYNNEISEKSEIFDDQFSVERPDGSNFTLKIRSTKLEDSAMYFCASSETRSYNEQFFGPGTRLTVL.

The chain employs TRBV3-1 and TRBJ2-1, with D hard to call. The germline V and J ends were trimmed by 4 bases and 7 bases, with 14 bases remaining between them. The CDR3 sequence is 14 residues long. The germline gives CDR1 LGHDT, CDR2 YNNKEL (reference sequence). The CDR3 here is CASSPLNLGNEQFF. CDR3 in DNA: TGTGCCAGCAGCCCCCTCAATCTGGGAAATGAGCAGTTCTTC.

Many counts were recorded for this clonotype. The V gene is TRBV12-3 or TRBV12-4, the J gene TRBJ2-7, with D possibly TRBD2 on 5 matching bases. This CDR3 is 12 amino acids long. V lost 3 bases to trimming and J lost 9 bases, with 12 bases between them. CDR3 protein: CASSFSAGGQYF. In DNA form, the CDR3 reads TGTGCCAGCAGTTTTTCAGCAGGAGGGCAGTACTTC.

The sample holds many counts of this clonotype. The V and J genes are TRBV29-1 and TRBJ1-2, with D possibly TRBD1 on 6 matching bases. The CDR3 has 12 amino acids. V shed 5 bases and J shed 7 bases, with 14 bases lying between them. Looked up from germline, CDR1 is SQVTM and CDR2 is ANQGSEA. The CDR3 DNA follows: TGCAGCGTTCCGCATGGGGGCCTTGGCTACACCTTC. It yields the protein CSVPHGGLGYTF.

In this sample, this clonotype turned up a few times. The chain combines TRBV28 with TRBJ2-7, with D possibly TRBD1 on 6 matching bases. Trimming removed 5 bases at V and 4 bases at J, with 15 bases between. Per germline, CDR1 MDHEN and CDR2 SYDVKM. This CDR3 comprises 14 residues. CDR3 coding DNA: TGTGCCAGCAGTGACTCCGGACAGATGTACGAGCAGTACTTC. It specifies CASSDSGQMYEQYF.

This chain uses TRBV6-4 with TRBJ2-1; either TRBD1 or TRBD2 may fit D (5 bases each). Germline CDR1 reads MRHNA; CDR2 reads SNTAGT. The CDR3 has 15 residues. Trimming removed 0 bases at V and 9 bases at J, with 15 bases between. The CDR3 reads CASSDSWDGASEQFF. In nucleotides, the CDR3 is TGTGCCAGCAGTGACTCTTGGGACGGGGCGTCTGAGCAGTTCTTC.

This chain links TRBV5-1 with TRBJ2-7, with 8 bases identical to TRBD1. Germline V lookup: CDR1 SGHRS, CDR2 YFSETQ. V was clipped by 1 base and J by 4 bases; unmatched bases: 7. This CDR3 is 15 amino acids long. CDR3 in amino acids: CASSLLGQALYEQYF. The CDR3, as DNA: TGCGCCAGCAGCTTGTTGGGACAGGCGCTTTACGAGCAGTACTTC.

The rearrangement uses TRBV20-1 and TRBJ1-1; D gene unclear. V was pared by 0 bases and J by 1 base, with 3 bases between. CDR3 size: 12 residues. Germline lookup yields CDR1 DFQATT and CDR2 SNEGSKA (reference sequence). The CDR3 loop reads CSARESNTEAFF. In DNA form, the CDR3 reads TGCAGTGCTAGAGAATCGAACACTGAAGCTTTCTTT.

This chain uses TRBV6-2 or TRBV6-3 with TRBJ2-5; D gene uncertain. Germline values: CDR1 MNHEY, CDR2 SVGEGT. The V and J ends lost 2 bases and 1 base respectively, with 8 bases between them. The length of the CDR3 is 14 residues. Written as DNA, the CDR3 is TGTGCCAGCAGTTACACAGCTCTCCAAGAGACCCAGTACTTC. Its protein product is CASSYTALQETQYF.

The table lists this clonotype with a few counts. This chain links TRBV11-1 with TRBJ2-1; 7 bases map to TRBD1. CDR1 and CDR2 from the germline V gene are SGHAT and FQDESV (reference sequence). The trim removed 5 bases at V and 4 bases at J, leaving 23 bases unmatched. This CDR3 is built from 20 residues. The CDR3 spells CASSKRQGLRGPSWYNEQFF. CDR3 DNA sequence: TGTGCCAGCAGCAAACGACAGGGCCTAAGGGGCCCCAGCTGGTACAATGAGCAGTTCTTC.

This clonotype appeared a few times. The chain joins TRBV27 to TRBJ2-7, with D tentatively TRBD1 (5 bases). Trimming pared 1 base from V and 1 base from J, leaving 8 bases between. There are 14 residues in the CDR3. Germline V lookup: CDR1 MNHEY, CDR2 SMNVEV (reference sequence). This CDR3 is CASSLLDKSYEQYF. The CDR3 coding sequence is TGTGCCAGCAGTTTATTGGACAAATCCTACGAGCAGTACTTC.

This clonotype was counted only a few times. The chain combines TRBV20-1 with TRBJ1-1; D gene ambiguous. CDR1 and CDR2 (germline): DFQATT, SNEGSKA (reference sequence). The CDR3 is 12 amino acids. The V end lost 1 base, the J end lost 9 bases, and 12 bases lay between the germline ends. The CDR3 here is CSARASGGKAFF. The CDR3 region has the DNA TGCAGTGCTAGAGCCTCAGGTGGTAAAGCTTTCTTT.

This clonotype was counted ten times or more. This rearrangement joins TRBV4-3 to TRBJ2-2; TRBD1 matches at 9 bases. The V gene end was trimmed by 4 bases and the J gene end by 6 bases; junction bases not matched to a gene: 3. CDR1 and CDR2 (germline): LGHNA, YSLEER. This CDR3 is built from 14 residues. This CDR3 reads CASSPGQGPGELFF. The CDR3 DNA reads TGCGCCAGCAGCCCGGGACAGGGCCCCGGGGAGCTGTTTTTT.

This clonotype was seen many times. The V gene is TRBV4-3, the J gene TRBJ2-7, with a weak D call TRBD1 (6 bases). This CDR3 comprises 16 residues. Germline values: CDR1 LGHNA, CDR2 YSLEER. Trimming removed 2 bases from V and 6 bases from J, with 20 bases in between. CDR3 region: CASSQLVGGGSGEQYF. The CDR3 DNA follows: TGCGCCAGCAGCCAACTCGTCGGTGGGGGCTCGGGCGAGCAGTACTTC.

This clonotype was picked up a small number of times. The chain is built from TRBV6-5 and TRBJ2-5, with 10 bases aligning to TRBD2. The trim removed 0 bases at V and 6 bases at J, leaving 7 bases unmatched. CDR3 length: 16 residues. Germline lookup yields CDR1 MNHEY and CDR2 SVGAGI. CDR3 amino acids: CASSYSRTSGDQTQYF. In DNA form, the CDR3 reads TGTGCCAGCAGTTACTCGAGGACTAGCGGTGATCAGACCCAGTACTTC.

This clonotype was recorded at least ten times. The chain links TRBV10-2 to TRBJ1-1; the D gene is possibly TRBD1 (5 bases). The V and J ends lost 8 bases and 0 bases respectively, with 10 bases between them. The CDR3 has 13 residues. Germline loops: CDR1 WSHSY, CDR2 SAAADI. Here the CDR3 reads CASSGSVNTEAFF. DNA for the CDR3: TGCGCCAGCTCAGGGTCCGTGAACACTGAAGCTTTCTTT.

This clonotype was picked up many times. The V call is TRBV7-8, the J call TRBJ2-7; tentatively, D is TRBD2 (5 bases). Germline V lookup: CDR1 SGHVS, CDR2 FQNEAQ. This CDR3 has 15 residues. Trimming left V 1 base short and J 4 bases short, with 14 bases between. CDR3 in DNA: TGTGCCAGCAGCTTAGTGTCCGGGAACCGTTACGAGCAGTACTTC. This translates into CASSLVSGNRYEQYF.

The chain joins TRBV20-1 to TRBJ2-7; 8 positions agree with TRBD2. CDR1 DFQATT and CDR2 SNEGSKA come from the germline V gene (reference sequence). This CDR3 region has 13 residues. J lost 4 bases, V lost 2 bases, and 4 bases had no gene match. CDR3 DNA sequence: TGCAGTGCTAGATCACTAGCGGTTTACGAGCAGTACTTC. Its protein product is CSARSLAVYEQYF.

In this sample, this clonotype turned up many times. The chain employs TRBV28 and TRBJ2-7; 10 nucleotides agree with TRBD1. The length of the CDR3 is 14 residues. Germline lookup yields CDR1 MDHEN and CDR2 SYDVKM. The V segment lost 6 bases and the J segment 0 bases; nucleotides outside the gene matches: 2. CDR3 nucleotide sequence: TGTGCCAGCAGCTGGACAGGGGGCTCCTACGAGCAGTACTTC. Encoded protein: CASSWTGGSYEQYF.

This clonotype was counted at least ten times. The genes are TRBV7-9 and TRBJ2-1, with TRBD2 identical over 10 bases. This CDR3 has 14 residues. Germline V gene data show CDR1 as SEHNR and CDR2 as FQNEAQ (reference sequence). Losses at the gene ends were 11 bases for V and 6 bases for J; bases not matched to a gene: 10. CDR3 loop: CASNSGGTFNEQFF. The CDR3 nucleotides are TGTGCCTCCAATAGCGGGGGGACTTTCAATGAGCAGTTCTTC.